This paragraph covers one TCR beta chain sequence. Its antigen is unknown. The V gene's germline CDR1 is LGHNA and CDR2 YNFKEQ. The CDR3 covers 14 residues. J was trimmed by 5 bases and V by 3 bases; bases with no gene match: 0. The data were produced by immunoSEQ multiplex PCR, yet TCRdb's version contains in-frame clones alone and is incomplete. Here the sample spans some 110,000 clones, around 85% being singletons. The data stem from a study of T cell responses to AZD1222 COVID-19 vaccine. Notes on the study in general: Every sample of the repertoires postdated the peak T cell response. Unmutated variant regions reportedly attract nearly half of all spike-specific TCRs.

The source was peripheral blood, collected on day 0 of MenACWY control vaccination. The chain combines TRBV4-2 with TRBJ1-4, with 10 bases aligning to TRBD1. The source is an adult in good health. The DNA for the CDR3 is TGTGCCAGCAGCCAGGACAGGGGGAATGAAAAACTGTTTTTT. Amino acid sequence: CASSQDRGNEKLFF.